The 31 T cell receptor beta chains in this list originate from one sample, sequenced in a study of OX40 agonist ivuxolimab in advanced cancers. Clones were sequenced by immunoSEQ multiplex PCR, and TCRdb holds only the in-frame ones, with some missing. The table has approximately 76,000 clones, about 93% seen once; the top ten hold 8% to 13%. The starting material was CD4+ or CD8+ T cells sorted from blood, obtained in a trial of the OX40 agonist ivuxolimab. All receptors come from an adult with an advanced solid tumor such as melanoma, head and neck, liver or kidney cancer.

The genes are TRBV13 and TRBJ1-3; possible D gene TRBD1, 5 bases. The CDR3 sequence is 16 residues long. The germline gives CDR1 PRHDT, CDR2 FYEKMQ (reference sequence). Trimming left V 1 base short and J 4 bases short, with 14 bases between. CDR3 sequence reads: CASSLEGSTAGNTIYF. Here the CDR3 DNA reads TGTGCCAGCAGCTTAGAGGGTTCGACAGCAGGAAACACCATATATTTT.

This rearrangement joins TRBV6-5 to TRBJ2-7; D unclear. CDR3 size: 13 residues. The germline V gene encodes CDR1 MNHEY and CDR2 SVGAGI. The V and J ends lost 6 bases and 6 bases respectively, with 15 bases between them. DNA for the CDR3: TGTGCCAGCAGAGTACCTACCTTCCTCGAGCAGTACTTC. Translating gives CASRVPTFLEQYF.

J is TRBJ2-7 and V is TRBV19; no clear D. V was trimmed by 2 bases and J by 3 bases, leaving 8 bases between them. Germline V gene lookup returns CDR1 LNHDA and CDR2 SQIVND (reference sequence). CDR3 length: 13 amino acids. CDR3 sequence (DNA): TGTGCCAGTAGTATAACGGCCGACTACGAGCAGTACTTC. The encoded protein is CASSITADYEQYF.

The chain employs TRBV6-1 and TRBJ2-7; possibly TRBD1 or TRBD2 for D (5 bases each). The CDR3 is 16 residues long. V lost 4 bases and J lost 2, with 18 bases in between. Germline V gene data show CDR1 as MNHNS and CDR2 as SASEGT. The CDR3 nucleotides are TGTGCCAGCAGTGTCAACTCCGGGACGGTAGCCTACGAGCAGTACTTC. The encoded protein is CASSVNSGTVAYEQYF.

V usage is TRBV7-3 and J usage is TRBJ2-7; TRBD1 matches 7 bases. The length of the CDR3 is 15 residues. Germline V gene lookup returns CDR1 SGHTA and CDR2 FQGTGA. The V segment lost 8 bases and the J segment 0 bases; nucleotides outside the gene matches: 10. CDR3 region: CASEPIGTVSYEQYF. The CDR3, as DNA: TGTGCCAGCGAACCAATCGGGACAGTCTCCTACGAGCAGTACTTC.

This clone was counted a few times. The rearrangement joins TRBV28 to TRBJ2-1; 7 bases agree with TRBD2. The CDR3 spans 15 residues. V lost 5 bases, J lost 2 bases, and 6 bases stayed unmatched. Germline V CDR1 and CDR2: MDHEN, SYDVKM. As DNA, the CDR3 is TGTGCCAGCAGTCGGAGCGGGAACCCCTACAATGAGCAGTTCTTC. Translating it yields CASSRSGNPYNEQFF. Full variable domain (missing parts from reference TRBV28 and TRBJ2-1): DVKVTQSSRYLVKRTGEKVFLECVQDMDHENMFWYRQDPGLGLRLIYFSYDVKMKEKGDIPEGYSVSREKKERFSLILESASTNQTSMYLCASSRSGNPYNEQFFGPGTRLTVL.

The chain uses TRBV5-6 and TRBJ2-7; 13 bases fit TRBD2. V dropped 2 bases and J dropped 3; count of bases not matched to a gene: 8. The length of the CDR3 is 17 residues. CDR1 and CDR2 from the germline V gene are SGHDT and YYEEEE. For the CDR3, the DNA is TGTGCCAGCAGCTTTGTGACTAGCGGGAGGCCACTCTACGAGCAGTACTTC. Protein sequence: CASSFVTSGRPLYEQYF.

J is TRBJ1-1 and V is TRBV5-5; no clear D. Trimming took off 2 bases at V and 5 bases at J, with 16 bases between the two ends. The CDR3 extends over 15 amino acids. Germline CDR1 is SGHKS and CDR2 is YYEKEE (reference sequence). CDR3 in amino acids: CASSLAGLLGTEAFF. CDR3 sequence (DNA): TGTGCCAGCAGCTTAGCCGGACTCCTAGGGACTGAAGCTTTCTTT.

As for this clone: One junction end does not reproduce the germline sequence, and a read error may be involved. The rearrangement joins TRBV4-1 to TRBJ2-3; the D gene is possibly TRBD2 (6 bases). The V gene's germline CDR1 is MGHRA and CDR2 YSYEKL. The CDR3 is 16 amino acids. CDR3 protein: CASSQEGGGSTDTQYF. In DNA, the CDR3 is TGCGCCAGCAGCCAAGAAGGTGGAGGGAGCACGGATACGCAGTATTTT.

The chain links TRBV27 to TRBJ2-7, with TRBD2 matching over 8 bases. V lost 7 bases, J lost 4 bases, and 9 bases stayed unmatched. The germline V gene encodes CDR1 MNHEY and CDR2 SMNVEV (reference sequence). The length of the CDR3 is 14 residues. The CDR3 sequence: CASTSAREGYEQYF. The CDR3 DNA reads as TGTGCCAGCACCTCCGCCCGGGAGGGGTACGAGCAGTACTTC.

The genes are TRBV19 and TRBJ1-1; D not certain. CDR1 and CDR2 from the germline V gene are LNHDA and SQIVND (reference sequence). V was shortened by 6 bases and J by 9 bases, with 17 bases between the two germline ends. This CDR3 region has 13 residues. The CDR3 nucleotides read TGTGCCAGTAGCACGGTACCCCTTACCCAAGCTTTCTTT. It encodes CASSTVPLTQAFF.

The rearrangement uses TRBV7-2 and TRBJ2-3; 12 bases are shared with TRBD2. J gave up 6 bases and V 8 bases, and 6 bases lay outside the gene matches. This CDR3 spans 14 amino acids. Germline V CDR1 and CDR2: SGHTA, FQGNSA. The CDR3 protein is CASGLAGGPDTQYF. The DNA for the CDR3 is TGTGCCAGCGGGCTAGCGGGAGGGCCGGATACGCAGTATTTT.

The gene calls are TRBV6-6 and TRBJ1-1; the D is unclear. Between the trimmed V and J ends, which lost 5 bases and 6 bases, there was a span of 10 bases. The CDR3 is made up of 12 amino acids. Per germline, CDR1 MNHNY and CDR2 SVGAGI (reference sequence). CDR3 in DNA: TGTGCCAGCAGTCGGTCGGGCCCTGAAGCTTTCTTT. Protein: CASSRSGPEAFF.

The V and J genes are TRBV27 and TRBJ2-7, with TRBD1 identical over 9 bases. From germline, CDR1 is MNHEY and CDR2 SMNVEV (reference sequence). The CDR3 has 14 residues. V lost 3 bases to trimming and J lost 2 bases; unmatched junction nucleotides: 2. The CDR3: CASSLRDRAYEQYF. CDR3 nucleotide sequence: TGTGCCAGCAGTTTGAGGGACAGGGCCTACGAGCAGTACTTC.

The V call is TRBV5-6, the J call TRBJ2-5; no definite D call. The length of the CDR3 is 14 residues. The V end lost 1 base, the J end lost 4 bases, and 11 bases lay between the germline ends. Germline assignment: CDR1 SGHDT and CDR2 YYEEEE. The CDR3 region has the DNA TGTGCCAGCAGCTTGCTATTAGTAGGAGAGACCCAGTACTTC. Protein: CASSLLLVGETQYF.

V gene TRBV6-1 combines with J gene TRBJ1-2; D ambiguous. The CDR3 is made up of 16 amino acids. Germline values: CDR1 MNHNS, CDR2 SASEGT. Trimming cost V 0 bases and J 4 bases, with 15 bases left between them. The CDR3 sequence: CASSEADLWRSYGYTF. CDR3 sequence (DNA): TGTGCCAGCAGTGAAGCGGATCTCTGGAGGAGCTATGGCTACACCTTC.

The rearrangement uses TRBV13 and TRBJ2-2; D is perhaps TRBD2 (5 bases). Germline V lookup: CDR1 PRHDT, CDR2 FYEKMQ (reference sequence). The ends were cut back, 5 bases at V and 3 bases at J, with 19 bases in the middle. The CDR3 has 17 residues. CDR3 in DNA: TGTGCCAGCAGCGCAGCGGATTATTCACGGGACACCGGGGAGCTGTTTTTT. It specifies CASSAADYSRDTGELFF.

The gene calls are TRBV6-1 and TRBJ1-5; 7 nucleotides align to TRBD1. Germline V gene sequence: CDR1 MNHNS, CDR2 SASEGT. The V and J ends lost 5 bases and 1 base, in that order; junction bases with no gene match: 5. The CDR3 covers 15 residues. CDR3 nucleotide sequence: TGTGCCAGCAGTCGTCCGGGACAGAGCAATCAGCCCCAGCATTTT. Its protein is CASSRPGQSNQPQHF.

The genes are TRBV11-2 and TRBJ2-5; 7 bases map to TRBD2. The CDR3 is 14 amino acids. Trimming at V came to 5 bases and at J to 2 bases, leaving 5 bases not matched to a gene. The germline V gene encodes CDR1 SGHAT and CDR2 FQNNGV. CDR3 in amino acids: CASSPWGGQETQYF. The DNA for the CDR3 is TGTGCCAGCAGCCCATGGGGGGGTCAAGAGACCCAGTACTTC.

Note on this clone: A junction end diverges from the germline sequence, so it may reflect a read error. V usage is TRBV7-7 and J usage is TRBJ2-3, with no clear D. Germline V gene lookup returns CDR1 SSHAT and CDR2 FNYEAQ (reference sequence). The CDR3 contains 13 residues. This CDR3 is CASSREWADTQYF. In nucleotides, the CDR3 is TGTGCTAGCAGCCGCGAGTGGGCAGATACGCAGTATTTT. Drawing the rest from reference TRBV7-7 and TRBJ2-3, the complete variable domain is GAGVSQSPRYKVTKRGQDVTLRCDPISSHATLYWYQQALGQGPEFLTYFNYEAQPDKSGLPSDRFSAERPEGSISTLTIQRTEQRDSAMYRCASSREWADTQYFGPGTRLTVL.

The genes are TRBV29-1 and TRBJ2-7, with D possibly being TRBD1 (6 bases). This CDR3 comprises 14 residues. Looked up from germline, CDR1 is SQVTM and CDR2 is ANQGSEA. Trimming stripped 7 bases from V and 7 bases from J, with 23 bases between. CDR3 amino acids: CSGGTSSQPGEQYF. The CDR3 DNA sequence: TGCAGCGGTGGGACATCGTCTCAACCAGGGGAGCAGTACTTC.

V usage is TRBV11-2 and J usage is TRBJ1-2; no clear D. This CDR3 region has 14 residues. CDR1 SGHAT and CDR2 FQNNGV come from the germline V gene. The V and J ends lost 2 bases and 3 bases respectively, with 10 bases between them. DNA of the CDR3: TGTGCCAGCAGCTTACAGGACGGCTACTATGGCTACACCTTC. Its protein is CASSLQDGYYGYTF.

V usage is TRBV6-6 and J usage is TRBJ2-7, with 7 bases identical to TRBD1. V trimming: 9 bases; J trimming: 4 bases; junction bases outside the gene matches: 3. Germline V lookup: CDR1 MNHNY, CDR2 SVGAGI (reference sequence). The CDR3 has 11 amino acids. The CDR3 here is CASMTGYEQYF. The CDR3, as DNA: TGTGCCAGTATGACAGGGTACGAGCAGTACTTC.

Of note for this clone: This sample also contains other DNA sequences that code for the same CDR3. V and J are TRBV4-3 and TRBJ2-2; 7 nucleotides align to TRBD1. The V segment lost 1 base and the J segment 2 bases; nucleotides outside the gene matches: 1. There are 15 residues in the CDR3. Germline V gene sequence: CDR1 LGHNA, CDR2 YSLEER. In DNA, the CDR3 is TGCGCCAGCAGCCAAGGGACAGGAAACACCGGGGAGCTGTTTTTT. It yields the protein CASSQGTGNTGELFF.

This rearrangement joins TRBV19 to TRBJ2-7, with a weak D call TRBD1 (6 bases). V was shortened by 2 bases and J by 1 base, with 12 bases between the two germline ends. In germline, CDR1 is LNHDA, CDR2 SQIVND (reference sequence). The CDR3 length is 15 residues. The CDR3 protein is CASSIPGAESYEQYF. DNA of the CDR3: TGTGCCAGTAGTATACCAGGGGCCGAGTCCTACGAGCAGTACTTC.

CDR3 DNA sequence: TGTGCCAGCAGCGTAGGACAGGGGGCTAGCAATGAGCAGTTCTTC. It specifies CASSVGQGASNEQFF. The rearrangement uses TRBV9 and TRBJ2-1; 10 bases match TRBD1. Germline V gene lookup returns CDR1 SGDLS and CDR2 YYNGEE. After removal of 0 bases from V and 6 bases from J, the junction contained 3 bases not matched to a gene. CDR3 size: 15 residues.

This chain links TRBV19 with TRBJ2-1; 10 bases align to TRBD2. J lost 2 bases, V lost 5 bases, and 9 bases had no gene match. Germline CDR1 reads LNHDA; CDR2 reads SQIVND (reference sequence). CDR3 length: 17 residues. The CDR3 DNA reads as TGTGCCAGTAGTCGAAAAGATAGCGGGAGGACCTACAATGAGCAGTTCTTC. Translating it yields CASSRKDSGRTYNEQFF.

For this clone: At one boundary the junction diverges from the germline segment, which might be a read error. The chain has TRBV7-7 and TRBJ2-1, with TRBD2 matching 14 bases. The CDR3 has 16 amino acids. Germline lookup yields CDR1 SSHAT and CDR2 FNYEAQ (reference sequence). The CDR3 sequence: CASSLVGLAGADEQFF. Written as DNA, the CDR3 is TGTGCTAGCAGCTTAGTGGGACTAGCGGGAGCGGATGAGCAGTTCTTC.

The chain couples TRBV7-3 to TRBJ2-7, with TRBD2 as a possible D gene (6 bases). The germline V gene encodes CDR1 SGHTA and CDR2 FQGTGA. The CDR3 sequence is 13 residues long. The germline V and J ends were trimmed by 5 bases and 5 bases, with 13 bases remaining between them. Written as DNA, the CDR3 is TGTGCCAGCAGCCTAGGACCGGGAGACGAGCAGTACTTC. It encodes CASSLGPGDEQYF.

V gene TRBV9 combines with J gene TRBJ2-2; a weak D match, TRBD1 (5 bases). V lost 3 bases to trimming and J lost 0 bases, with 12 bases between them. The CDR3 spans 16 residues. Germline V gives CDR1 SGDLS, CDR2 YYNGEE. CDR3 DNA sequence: TGTGCCAGCAGCGCCGGCAGGGTCACGAACACCGGGGAGCTGTTTTTT. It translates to CASSAGRVTNTGELFF.

The CDR3 loop reads CASSLFPGQVRTGELFF. The CDR3 bases are TGTGCCAGCAGCTTATTCCCGGGACAGGTTAGAACCGGGGAGCTGTTTTTT. This chain connects TRBV7-9 to TRBJ2-2, with 8 positions matching TRBD1. The CDR3 covers 17 residues. J was trimmed by 5 bases and V by 2 bases; bases with no gene match: 10. Looked up from germline, CDR1 is SEHNR and CDR2 is FQNEAQ (reference sequence).